These 20 T cell receptor beta chains originate from one sample sequenced in a study of early T cells in non-severe SARS-CoV-2 infection. TCRdb itself ran the 5' RACE reads through MiXCR, one entry per CDR3 protein. The table records 65,000 to 95,000 distinct CDR3 sequences, about 15% of them present only once. Sequencing input: whole blood. All receptors come from an adult who was a healthcare worker with PCR-confirmed SARS-CoV-2 infection or an uninfected control (not recorded which).

This clonotype was seen ten or more times. This chain uses TRBV21-1 with TRBJ2-2; TRBD1 was called by the table and not checked on the DNA. TRBV21-1 is deemed a pseudogene. This CDR3 region has 15 residues. The CDR3 bases are TGTGCCAGCACCGCCCGGGGCCTTAACACCGGGGAGCTGTTTTTT. This gives the protein CASTARGLNTGELFF.

In its sample, this clonotype was seen many times. The chain uses TRBV12-3 or TRBV12-4 and TRBJ2-2; 7 nucleotides line up with TRBD2. The ends lost 0 bases at V and 3 bases at J; junction bases unmatched: 7. The CDR3 is 17 residues long. The CDR3 bases are TGTGCCAGCAGTTTAGCTGCCCGGACTAGATACACCGGGGAGCTGTTTTTT. As protein: CASSLAARTRYTGELFF.

This clonotype was observed a handful of times. The chain combines TRBV6-1 with TRBJ1-1; D might be TRBD1 (6 bases). The germline CDR1 and CDR2 sequences are MNHNS and SASEGT. Deletions cut 10 bases from V and 2 bases from J, with 23 bases between. The CDR3 totals 16 residues. The CDR3 DNA is TGTGCCACCGCCTGGTTTCTCGGGACACGAAACACTGAAGCTTTCTTT. Its protein product is CATAWFLGTRNTEAFF.

V and J are TRBV7-2 and TRBJ2-3; D is undetermined. The CDR3 loop spans 14 amino acids. With 3 bases removed from V and 2 bases from J, the gap between germline ends came to 9 bases. Germline V lookup: CDR1 SGHTA, CDR2 FQGNSA. The CDR3 DNA reads TGTGCCAGCAGCTTGGGCAGGACCACAGATACGCAGTATTTT. This encodes CASSLGRTTDTQYF.

Comments on this clonotype: A junction end diverges from the germline sequence, so it may reflect a read error. V gene TRBV10-3 combines with J gene TRBJ2-7; 10 positions agree with TRBD1. This CDR3 contains 15 residues. The germline gives CDR1 ENHRY, CDR2 SYGVKD. The CDR3 DNA reads TGTGCCATCAGTAGGGGACAGGGGAGCTCCTCCGAGCAGTACTTC. This gives the protein CAISRGQGSSSEQYF.

This clonotype was picked up a small number of times. The J gene is TRBJ1-1, the V gene TRBV7-3; D is unclear. CDR3 size: 12 residues. V dropped 8 bases and J dropped 0 bases, with 7 bases sitting between them. The V gene's germline CDR1 is SGHTA and CDR2 FQGTGA. As DNA, the CDR3 is TGTGCCAGCGGGGAATTGAACACTGAAGCTTTCTTT. Translation: CASGELNTEAFF.

In DNA form, the CDR3 reads TGTGCCAGCAGACTAGCGGGAGTTAATGAGCAGTTCTTC. Translating it yields CASRLAGVNEQFF. The chain carries TRBV12-3 or TRBV12-4 and TRBJ2-1, with 11 positions matching TRBD2. V lost 6 bases, J lost 7 bases, and 2 bases stayed unmatched. The CDR3 is 13 residues long.

The chain couples TRBV12-5 to TRBJ2-4; D gene uncertain. Trimming left V 6 bases short and J 8 bases short, with 11 bases between. CDR1 is LGHNT, CDR2 FRNRAP, per germline. The CDR3 runs 12 residues. CDR3 nucleotide sequence: TGTGCTAGTGGCCTAGGAGAGGACATTCAGTACTTC. Its translation: CASGLGEDIQYF.

This clonotype came up once. The CDR3 spells CASSLIGDSYNEQFF. In DNA, the CDR3 is TGTGCCAGCAGCTTAATCGGCGATTCCTACAATGAGCAGTTCTTC. The gene calls are TRBV7-3 and TRBJ2-1; unclear D gene. V lost 1 base to trimming and J lost 1 base, with 8 bases between them. Per the germline V gene, CDR1 is SGHTA and CDR2 is FQGTGA. The CDR3 runs 15 residues.

The chain employs TRBV2 and TRBJ2-7; the D is unclear. The V end lost 2 bases, the J end lost 5 bases, and 7 bases lay between the germline ends. Germline V CDR1 and CDR2: SNHLY, FYNNEI. The CDR3 extends over 12 amino acids. This CDR3 is CASSEPANEQYF. The CDR3 bases are TGTGCCAGCAGTGAACCGGCCAACGAGCAGTACTTC.

This sequence joins TRBV5-6 and TRBJ1-5, with D possibly TRBD1 on 5 matching bases. CDR3 length: 15 amino acids. Germline V gene sequence: CDR1 SGHDT, CDR2 YYEEEE. Trimming stripped 4 bases from V and 2 bases from J, with 13 bases between. The CDR3 coding sequence is TGTGCCAGCAGCCGTCTTAGGGGCGGCAATCAGCCCCAGCATTTT. Translated: CASSRLRGGNQPQHF.

This clonotype was seen more than once but under ten times. The chain has TRBV11-2 and TRBJ2-7; TRBD2 matches 8 bases. This CDR3 contains 14 residues. The V gene's germline CDR1 is SGHAT and CDR2 FQNNGV. Germline trimming cut 7 bases from V and 6 bases from J; bases unmatched to any gene: 11. The CDR3 protein is CASTPRGGLSEQYF. The CDR3 nucleotides read TGTGCCAGCACCCCTCGGGGGGGCCTGAGCGAGCAGTACTTC.

This clonotype has just a few counts. The V gene is TRBV27, the J gene TRBJ2-1; TRBD2 is a possible D gene (6 bases). The CDR3 extends over 13 amino acids. CDR1 is MNHEY, CDR2 SMNVEV, per germline (reference sequence). V dropped 4 bases and J dropped 8 bases, with 12 bases sitting between them. The CDR3 coding sequence is TGTGCCAGCAGTTCCCCGGGGACTGATGAGCAGTTCTTC. Translated, it gives CASSSPGTDEQFF.

V gene TRBV6-1 combines with J gene TRBJ2-7; 10 bases match TRBD2. Per the germline V gene, CDR1 is MNHNS and CDR2 is SASEGT. J was trimmed by 0 bases and V by 4 bases; bases with no gene match: 6. There are 16 residues in the CDR3. The CDR3 DNA follows: TGTGCCAGCAGTGCACTAGCGGGGACGAGCTCCTACGAGCAGTACTTC. It yields the protein CASSALAGTSSYEQYF.

The chain combines TRBV18 with TRBJ1-1, with D unclear. V was trimmed by 1 base and J by 4 bases, leaving 13 bases between them. This CDR3 comprises 15 residues. From germline, CDR1 is KGHSH and CDR2 LQKENI. The CDR3 here is CASSPRFLEATEAFF. The CDR3, as DNA: TGTGCCAGCTCACCACGGTTCCTAGAGGCCACTGAAGCTTTCTTT.

This clonotype came up once. The J gene is TRBJ2-4, the V gene TRBV10-2; weak D call: TRBD1 (6 bases). The V end was cut by 2 bases, the J end by 6 bases, with 14 bases between. Looked up from germline, CDR1 is WSHSY and CDR2 is SAAADI. The CDR3 length is 15 residues. CDR3 nucleotide sequence: TGCGCCAGCAGTGAGCCAGCAGGGGCGGTAAACATTCAGTACTTC. The encoded protein is CASSEPAGAVNIQYF.

The genes are TRBV2 and TRBJ2-1; D is perhaps TRBD1 (6 bases). The CDR3 runs 16 residues. Germline V CDR1 and CDR2: SNHLY, FYNNEI. With 3 bases removed from V and 2 bases from J, the gap between germline ends came to 14 bases. DNA of the CDR3: TGTGCCAGCAGTGAGGATGGGCAGGGGACCTACAATGAGCAGTTCTTC. Amino acid sequence: CASSEDGQGTYNEQFF. Combining the CDR3 with reference TRBV2 and TRBJ2-1 gives the whole variable domain EPEVTQTPSHQVTQMGQEVILRCVPISNHLYFYWYRQILGQKVEFLVSFYNNEISEKSEIFDDQFSVERPDGSNFTLKIRSTKLEDSAMYFCASSEDGQGTYNEQFFGPGTRLTVL.

The CDR3 here is CASSPGPYNSPLHF. The DNA for the CDR3 is TGTGCCAGCAGCCCCGGCCCCTATAATTCACCCCTCCACTTT. This chain uses TRBV6-1 with TRBJ1-6; the D is unclear. In germline, CDR1 is MNHNS, CDR2 SASEGT. V shed 6 bases and J shed 2 bases, with 8 bases lying between them. CDR3 length: 14 amino acids.

This clonotype has just a few counts. The chain carries TRBV29-1 and TRBJ2-7; the D is unclear. The CDR3 has 11 residues. Per germline, CDR1 SQVTM and CDR2 ANQGSEA. With 5 bases removed from V and 3 bases from J, the gap between germline ends came to 8 bases. CDR3 nucleotide sequence: TGCAGCGTTTACAAGGGCTACGAGCAGTACTTC. Translation: CSVYKGYEQYF.

This clonotype appeared once. The V gene is TRBV29-1, the J gene TRBJ2-5; possibly TRBD2 for D (6 bases). Between the trimmed V and J ends, which lost 5 bases and 2 bases, there was a span of 9 bases. Germline CDR1 is SQVTM and CDR2 is ANQGSEA. There are 12 residues in the CDR3. The CDR3 loop is CSVRLGQETQYF. The CDR3 DNA reads TGCAGCGTTAGACTAGGGCAAGAGACCCAGTACTTC.